This T cell receptor (beta chain) was recovered during a study of shared clonotypes between healthy human individuals. The study's findings and limits: Larger richness was generally estimated for naive than memory subsets. Naive CD4 clonotypes overlapped across a few donors at about 5%.

Regarding this clone: Antigen unknown.

Data came from immunoSEQ multiplex PCR; TCRdb stores just in-frame clones and leaves some out. The table shows 550,000 to 800,000 clones, with 90% occurring only once. What was sequenced was memory CD8+ T cells from PBMCs. Subset meaning: CD45RO+ cells pooled with CCR7-negative TemRA cells. The receptor comes from a man between 18 and 35 years old in good health. Some clones in this sample may be carry-over from other donors' samples.

The CDR3 nucleotides are TGCAGCGCACCGGGGCAGGGTTACTACAATGAGCAGTTCTTC. It codes for CSAPGQGYYNEQFF. The gene calls are TRBV29-1 and TRBJ2-1, with D perhaps assigned TRBD1 or TRBD2 (5 bases each). The V and J ends lost 7 bases and 3 bases respectively, with 16 bases between them. The CDR3 loop spans 14 amino acids. The V gene's germline CDR1 is SQVTM and CDR2 ANQGSEA.